The clone carrying this T cell receptor (beta chain) was seen at least ten times. Its specificity is unknown. The CDR3 is 12 amino acids. Per germline, CDR1 SQVTM and CDR2 ANQGSEA. The ends lost 7 bases at V and 8 bases at J; junction bases unmatched: 6. Researchers took RNA transcripts and amplified the TCR beta CDR3 regions from them. First-round RT-PCR targeting the TCR CDR3 was performed with the HTBI primer set. TCRdb reprocessed the multiplex PCR reads via MiXCR and lists one record per CDR3 protein. Here the sample spans fewer than 300,000 distinct CDR3 sequences, less than 30% being singletons. This sample is drawn from a study of T cells in Graves' hyperthyroidism and ophthalmopathy. General study points: Ophthalmopathy was predicted by the model a median of roughly 6.6 months ahead of onset.

The sequenced sample consisted of blood. This sequence joins TRBV29-1 and TRBJ2-2; 8 nucleotides line up with TRBD1. The TCR was taken from a man between 35 and 55 years old with Graves' hyperthyroidism that later progressed to Graves' ophthalmopathy. The DNA of the CDR3 is TGCAGCGGGCGACAGGGGTCGGGGGAGCTGTTTTTT. This sequence encodes CSGRQGSGELFF.